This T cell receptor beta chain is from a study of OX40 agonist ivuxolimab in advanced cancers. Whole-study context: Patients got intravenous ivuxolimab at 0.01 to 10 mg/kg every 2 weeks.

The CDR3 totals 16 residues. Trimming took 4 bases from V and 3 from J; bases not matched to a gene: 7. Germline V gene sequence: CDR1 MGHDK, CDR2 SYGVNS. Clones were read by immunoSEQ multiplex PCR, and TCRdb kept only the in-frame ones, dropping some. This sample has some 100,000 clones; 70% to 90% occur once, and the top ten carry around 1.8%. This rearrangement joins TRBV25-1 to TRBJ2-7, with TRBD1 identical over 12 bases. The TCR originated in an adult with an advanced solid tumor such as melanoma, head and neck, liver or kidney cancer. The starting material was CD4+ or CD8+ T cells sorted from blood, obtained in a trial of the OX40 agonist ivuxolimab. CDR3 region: CASSGPGDRGLYEQYF. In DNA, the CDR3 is TGTGCCAGCAGTGGGCCGGGGGACAGGGGGCTCTACGAGCAGTACTTC.